Listed here are 17 T cell receptor beta chains from one sample, sequenced in a study of regulatory T cells in long-lasting Graves disease. The time point was: newly diagnosed GD, antithyroid drugs for less than 3 months. There was RNA extracted from PBMCs, and the TCR library was made from it. To make TCR beta libraries, researchers used iRepertoire HTBI primers and Arm-PCR of CDR3 regions. TCRdb redid the calling of the multiplex PCR reads with MiXCR, one entry per CDR3 protein. The sample consists of roughly 350,000 distinct CDR3 sequences, approximately 15% of them appearing once. A further study also used this sample, focusing on T cells in Graves' hyperthyroidism and ophthalmopathy.

The sample was peripheral blood mononuclear cells (PBMCs), taken at new diagnosis, from a patient treated with antithyroid drugs. The receptors were gathered from a man between 35 and 55 years old with Graves disease.

The V gene is TRBV19, the J gene TRBJ2-1; 9 bases fit TRBD2. This CDR3 is 17 amino acids long. Per germline, CDR1 LNHDA and CDR2 SQIVND (reference sequence). Losses at the gene ends were 7 bases for V and 3 bases for J; bases not matched to a gene: 13. This CDR3 reads CASKTQIAGGLYNEQFF. The CDR3 DNA follows: TGTGCCAGTAAGACCCAAATCGCGGGGGGGCTCTACAATGAGCAGTTCTTC.

This clonotype was recorded many times. This chain uses TRBV9 with TRBJ1-2; maybe TRBD1 (5 bases). Trimming removed 4 bases at V and 6 bases at J, with 13 bases between. From germline, CDR1 is SGDLS and CDR2 YYNGEE. This CDR3 has 13 amino acids. In nucleotides, the CDR3 is TGTGCCAGCAGCCGCGGGGGGGACGATGGCTACACCTTC. This encodes CASSRGGDDGYTF.

J is TRBJ2-7 and V is TRBV6-5, with no clear D. Germline V lookup: CDR1 MNHEY, CDR2 SVGAGI. The CDR3 is 13 residues long. Trimming removed 1 base at V and 1 base at J, with 5 bases between. The CDR3 nucleotides are TGTGCCAGCAGTTACTGGACGTCCTACGAGCAGTACTTC. Translated, it gives CASSYWTSYEQYF.

V gene TRBV5-4 combines with J gene TRBJ2-5; D not resolved. The CDR3 contains 15 residues. The V end was cut by 0 bases, the J end by 2 bases, with 11 bases between. The germline V gene encodes CDR1 SGHNT and CDR2 YYREEE (reference sequence). The CDR3 DNA reads as TGTGCCAGCAGCTTGGCCGGCAGGCCACAAGAGACCCAGTACTTC. It is translated as CASSLAGRPQETQYF.

This clonotype was seen many times. The CDR3 region has the DNA TGTGCCAGCACCTTCTCATGGGGACAGGGACACAATGAGCAGTTCTTC. Its translation is CASTFSWGQGHNEQFF. The gene calls are TRBV12-3 or TRBV12-4 and TRBJ2-1, with 9 bases that match TRBD1. V gave up 7 bases and J gave up 5 bases; unmatched junction bases: 12. The CDR3 consists of 16 residues.

This clonotype was seen repeatedly, ten times or more. This chain joins TRBV6-1 and TRBJ2-3, with no clear D. The CDR3 has 12 residues. The germline CDR1 and CDR2 sequences are MNHNS and SASEGT. Trimming shortened V by 5 bases and J by 5 bases, and 8 bases separated the two germline ends. The chain's CDR3 is CASSRTGDTQYF. The DNA for the CDR3 is TGTGCCAGCAGTCGTACGGGAGATACGCAGTATTTT.

Comment on this clonotype: In this CDR3 the conserved last residue, phenylalanine or tryptophan, is missing, so a read error is likely. The CDR3 DNA is TGTGCCGTGAGGGGATTAGCCAAAAACATTCAGTACCTC. Protein: CAVRGLAKNIQYL. The rearrangement links TRBV3-1 to TRBJ2-4; D is tentatively TRBD1 or TRBD2 (5 bases each). Germline CDR1 and CDR2: LGHDT and YNNKEL (reference sequence). V was shortened by 11 bases and J by 0 bases, with 11 bases between the two germline ends. The CDR3 spans 13 residues.

This clonotype was recorded at least ten times. The rearrangement uses TRBV5-1 and TRBJ2-7; 14 bases match TRBD2. The CDR3 is made up of 17 amino acids. Germline V gives CDR1 SGHRS, CDR2 YFSETQ. The ends lost 4 bases at V and 1 base at J; junction bases unmatched: 7. The CDR3 DNA reads TGCGCCAGCAGCCTATGGACTAGCGGGGGGACGTCCTACGAGCAGTACTTC. Residues: CASSLWTSGGTSYEQYF. The full variable domain, its missing parts supplied by reference TRBV5-1 and TRBJ2-7, is KAGVTQTPRYLIKTRGQQVTLSCSPISGHRSVSWYQQTPGQGLQFLFEYFSETQRNKGNFPGRFSGRQFSNSRSEMNVSTLELGDSALYLCASSLWTSGGTSYEQYFGPGTRLTVT.

This clonotype was counted ten times or more. V gene TRBV7-2 combines with J gene TRBJ2-1, with D possibly being TRBD2 (6 bases). The germline V and J ends were trimmed by 1 base and 10 bases, with 14 bases remaining between them. The germline V gene has CDR1 SGHTA and CDR2 FQGNSA. This CDR3 is built from 14 residues. DNA for the CDR3: TGTGCCAGCAGCTTAGAGGGGACTTGGGGGGAGCAGTTCTTC. This sequence encodes CASSLEGTWGEQFF.

V gene TRBV12-3 or TRBV12-4 combines with J gene TRBJ1-1; TRBD1 agrees at 7 bases. This CDR3 has 13 residues. Trimming cost V 7 bases and J 5 bases; bases outside gene matches: 7. This CDR3 reads CASNRQGGTEAFF. CDR3 nucleotide sequence: TGTGCCAGCAACCGACAGGGAGGTACTGAAGCTTTCTTT.

The sample holds many counts of this clonotype. The V gene is TRBV5-4, the J gene TRBJ2-7; TRBD1 agrees at 7 bases. J gave up 1 base and V 2 bases, and 3 bases lay outside the gene matches. The CDR3 has 14 residues. CDR1 SGHNT and CDR2 YYREEE come from the germline V gene (reference sequence). The CDR3 here is CASSFPGQSYEQYF. CDR3 coding DNA: TGTGCCAGCAGCTTCCCGGGACAGTCCTACGAGCAGTACTTC.

This clonotype was seen at least ten times. This sequence joins TRBV20-1 and TRBJ1-6; TRBD1 agrees at 11 bases. The CDR3 contains 16 residues. Germline lookup yields CDR1 DFQATT and CDR2 SNEGSKA (reference sequence). Trimming removed 3 bases from V and 7 bases from J; junction bases left unmatched: 8. CDR3 coding DNA: TGCAGTGCTAGGAGGACAGGGGGCGCTTGGAATTCACCCCTCCACTTT. Translating gives CSARRTGGAWNSPLHF.

This clonotype was seen at least ten times. The conserved phenylalanine or tryptophan is not found at the CDR3 terminus, so this likely reflects a read error. The DNA is left out, because the CDR3 cannot be placed on it with certainty; the CDR3 is given as TCRdb lists it. This chain links TRBV2 with TRBJ1-1. CDR1 is SNHLY, CDR2 FYNNEI, per germline. The CDR3 length is 8 residues, termini included. CDR3 amino acids: CASTGPGL.

This clonotype has more than one count but fewer than ten. The rearrangement links TRBV4-1 to TRBJ2-7; 9 positions agree with TRBD1. There are 17 residues in the CDR3. V was clipped by 3 bases and J by 2 bases; unmatched bases: 11. In germline, CDR1 is MGHRA, CDR2 YSYEKL. CDR3 sequence (DNA): TGCGCCAGCAGCCACACCGCCGGGACAGGGACGACCTACGAGCAGTACTTC. This sequence encodes CASSHTAGTGTTYEQYF.

The sample holds many counts of this clonotype. The chain has TRBV9 and TRBJ1-4, with D maybe TRBD1 (5 bases). CDR1 and CDR2 from the germline V gene are SGDLS and YYNGEE. The germline V and J ends were trimmed by 4 bases and 8 bases, with 12 bases remaining between them. The CDR3 extends over 13 amino acids. Here the CDR3 DNA reads TGTGCCAGCAGCACCTCCGGACACGAAAAACTGTTTTTT. This sequence encodes CASSTSGHEKLFF.

Regarding this clonotype: This is likely an artifact of a read error, given a far larger clone one base away. CDR3 sequence: CAWNRDGSYEQFF. CDR3 in DNA: TGTGCCTGGAACAGGGACGGTTCCTACGAGCAGTTCTTC. The chain has TRBV30 and TRBJ2-1; D may be TRBD1 (6 bases). CDR3 size: 13 residues. Germline lookup yields CDR1 GTSNPN and CDR2 SVGIG (reference sequence). Trimming removed 4 bases from V and 10 bases from J, with 17 bases in between.

This clonotype was seen more than once but under ten times. It may be a read error: a sequence one base away is much more abundant. The missing conserved phenylalanine or tryptophan at the end of this CDR3 makes a read error likely. The chain is built from TRBV12-3 or TRBV12-4 and TRBJ2-5, with TRBD1 matching 9 bases. J was trimmed by 2 bases and V by 6 bases; bases with no gene match: 7. The CDR3 length is 15 residues. In DNA, the CDR3 is TGTGCCAGCAGACGGGACAGGGTGGGACAAGAGACCCAGTACCTC. This sequence encodes CASRRDRVGQETQYL.